These 9 T cell receptor beta chains originate from one sample sequenced in a study of OX40 agonist ivuxolimab in advanced cancers. The protocol was immunoSEQ multiplex PCR, while the TCRdb copy is restricted to in-frame clones and leaves out a portion. The repertoire holds some 74,000 clones, under 85% seen once, with over 3% in the top ten. Material: CD4+ or CD8+ T cells sorted from blood, obtained in a trial of the OX40 agonist ivuxolimab. These receptors were taken from an adult with an advanced solid tumor such as melanoma, head and neck, liver or kidney cancer.

CDR3 amino acids: CASSQTGTSLETQYF. CDR3 in DNA: TGTGCCAGCAGCCAAACCGGGACTAGTCTTGAGACCCAGTACTTC. The rearrangement joins TRBV4-2 to TRBJ2-5; 8 bases fit TRBD2. The CDR3 consists of 15 residues. Losses at the gene ends were 2 bases for V and 5 bases for J; bases not matched to a gene: 7. Per germline, CDR1 LGHNA and CDR2 YNFKEQ.

The rearrangement uses TRBV29-1 and TRBJ1-3; D uncertain. Trimming removed 7 bases at V and 0 bases at J, with 19 bases between. The V gene's germline CDR1 is SQVTM and CDR2 ANQGSEA. The CDR3 has 16 residues. The CDR3 coding sequence is TGCAGCGGGGAAGGATACGACCCTCTCTCTGGAAACACCATATATTTT. Protein: CSGEGYDPLSGNTIYF.

The chain links TRBV19 to TRBJ1-2; TRBD1 might be the D (6 bases). Trimming took off 3 bases at V and 8 bases at J, with 19 bases between the two ends. The germline V gene has CDR1 LNHDA and CDR2 SQIVND (reference sequence). This CDR3 contains 15 residues. CDR3 coding DNA: TGTGCCAGTAGTATCGCCAGGGGACCCCTAGGAGGCTACACCTTC. Translating gives CASSIARGPLGGYTF.

The chain uses TRBV5-1 and TRBJ2-7; 8 nucleotides match TRBD2. The CDR3 runs 15 residues. The germline V gene encodes CDR1 SGHRS and CDR2 YFSETQ. V lost 3 bases and J lost 6; bases outside the gene matches: 11. The CDR3 protein is CASSWDLAGSSEQYF. CDR3 nucleotide sequence: TGCGCCAGCAGCTGGGACCTAGCGGGCTCTTCCGAGCAGTACTTC. The whole variable domain, remainder taken from reference TRBV5-1 and TRBJ2-7, is KAGVTQTPRYLIKTRGQQVTLSCSPISGHRSVSWYQQTPGQGLQFLFEYFSETQRNKGNFPGRFSGRQFSNSRSEMNVSTLELGDSALYLCASSWDLAGSSEQYFGPGTRLTVT.

The rearrangement uses TRBV12-5 and TRBJ2-3, with TRBD1 identical over 8 bases. Per germline, CDR1 LGHNT and CDR2 FRNRAP. After removal of 6 bases from V and 3 bases from J, the junction contained 5 bases not matched to a gene. The CDR3 is 14 residues long. CDR3 sequence reads: CASGLTGATDTQYF. CDR3 nucleotides: TGTGCTAGTGGACTGACAGGGGCGACAGATACGCAGTATTTT.

V gene TRBV28 combines with J gene TRBJ2-6, with a tentative D call TRBD2 (6 bases). This CDR3 has 18 residues. From germline, CDR1 is MDHEN and CDR2 SYDVKM. Trimming took off 6 bases at V and 2 bases at J, with 20 bases between the two ends. The CDR3 region is CASSRPGLILTGANVLTF. CDR3 nucleotide sequence: TGTGCCAGCAGCCGACCGGGACTCATCTTAACTGGGGCCAACGTCCTGACTTTC.

This clone was detected only a few times. The V and J genes are TRBV11-2 and TRBJ2-1; TRBD1 is a possible D gene (5 bases). The CDR3 spans 13 residues. Germline V lookup: CDR1 SGHAT, CDR2 FQNNGV. V shed 5 bases and J shed 6 bases, with 11 bases lying between them. CDR3 in amino acids: CASSPTGSNEQFF. CDR3 in DNA: TGTGCCAGCAGCCCAACAGGTAGCAATGAGCAGTTCTTC.

This CDR3 reads CASSLWTGRGEKLFF. The CDR3 DNA reads as TGTGCCAGCAGTTTATGGACAGGGCGGGGTGAAAAACTGTTTTTT. The chain is built from TRBV28 and TRBJ1-4, with TRBD1 identical over 7 bases. Unmatched junction bases numbered 5, after V lost 0 bases and J lost 7 bases. Germline assignment: CDR1 MDHEN and CDR2 SYDVKM. CDR3 length: 15 residues.

The chain joins TRBV10-3 to TRBJ2-7; the match to TRBD2 covers 13 bases. The length of the CDR3 is 17 residues. CDR1 and CDR2 from the germline V gene are ENHRY and SYGVKD. With 7 bases clipped from V and 6 bases from J, the junction kept 15 bases outside the gene matches. The DNA of the CDR3 is TGTGCCATCACGGAAGGGGGAGGACTAGCGGGAGACTCCGAGCAGTACTTC. Amino acids: CAITEGGGLAGDSEQYF.